This TCR beta chain was recovered during a study of cytomegalovirus exposure and HLA in healthy donors. Though nominally healthy at sampling, donors likely had unrecorded immune exposures. It was with 60 Vbeta and 13 Jbeta primers that the PCR ran. Clones were read by immunoSEQ multiplex PCR, and TCRdb kept only the in-frame ones, dropping some. Of roughly 40,000 clones detected, roughly 80% appear once; the ten largest clones hold under 3%. The CDR3 consists of 15 residues. The ends were cut back, 4 bases at V and 4 bases at J, with 17 bases in the middle. Germline CDR1 and CDR2: SGDLS and YYNGEE. With regard to this clone: Its antigen is as yet unknown.

The study, taken as a whole, reports: It was taken for granted in presence/absence analyses that sequencing depth across donors was roughly uniform.

This TCR derives from a man aged 45-65 years in good health and CMV-seronegative. Sequencing was carried out using PBMCs. The J gene is TRBJ1-2, the V gene TRBV9, with D possibly matching TRBD1 (6 bases). CDR3 protein: CASSPGTQEAYGYTF. CDR3 nucleotides: TGTGCCAGCAGCCCCGGGACACAGGAAGCCTATGGCTACACCTTC.